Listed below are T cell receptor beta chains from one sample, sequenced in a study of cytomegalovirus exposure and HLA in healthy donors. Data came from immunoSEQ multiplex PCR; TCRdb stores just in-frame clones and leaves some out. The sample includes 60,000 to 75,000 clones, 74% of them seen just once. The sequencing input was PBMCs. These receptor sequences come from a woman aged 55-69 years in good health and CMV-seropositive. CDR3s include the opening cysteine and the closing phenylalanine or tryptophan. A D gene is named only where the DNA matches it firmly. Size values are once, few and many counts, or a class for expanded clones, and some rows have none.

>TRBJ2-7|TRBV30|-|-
CAWSIRGGEQYF
TGTGCCTGGAGTATCAGAGGGGGTGAGCAGTACTTC
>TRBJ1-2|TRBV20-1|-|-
CSAREPFASF
TGCAGTGCTAGAGAGCCGTTCGCTAGCTTC
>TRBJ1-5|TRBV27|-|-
CASSSPGRNQPQHF
TGTGCCAGCAGTTCACCAGGGAGGAATCAGCCCCAGCATTTT
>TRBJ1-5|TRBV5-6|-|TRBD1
CASSLEAGGAYQPQHF
TGTGCCAGCAGCTTGGAGGCAGGGGGAGCTTATCAGCCCCAGCATTTT
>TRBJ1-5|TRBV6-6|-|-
CASSYPPIGSNQPQHF
TGTGCCAGCAGTTACCCTCCGATCGGGAGCAATCAGCCCCAGCATTTT
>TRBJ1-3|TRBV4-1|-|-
CASSQRRWGNTIYF
TGCGCCAGCAGCCAAAGGAGGTGGGGAAACACCATATATTTT
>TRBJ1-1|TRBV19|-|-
CASSISRNTEAFF
TGTGCCAGTAGTATTAGCCGAAACACTGAAGCTTTCTTT
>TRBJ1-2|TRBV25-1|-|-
CASRPTQGSNYGYTF
TGTGCCAGCAGACCGACACAGGGATCTAACTATGGCTACACCTTC
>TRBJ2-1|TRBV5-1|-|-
CASSPGLTTYNEQFF
TGCGCCAGCAGCCCAGGACTGACAACCTACAATGAGCAGTTCTTC
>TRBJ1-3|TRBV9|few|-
CASSNPNTIYF
TGTGCCAGCAGCAACCCGAACACCATATACTTT
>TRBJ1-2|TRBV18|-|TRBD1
CASSPGQGDGYTF
TGTGCCAGCTCACCCGGACAGGGTGATGGCTACACCTTC
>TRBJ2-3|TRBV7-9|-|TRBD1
CASSLARTGGGDTQYF
TGTGCCAGCAGCTTGGCCCGGACAGGGGGGGGAGATACGCAGTATTTT
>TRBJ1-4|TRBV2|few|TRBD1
CASREDRGNEKLFF
TGTGCCAGCAGGGAAGACAGGGGTAATGAAAAACTGTTTTTT
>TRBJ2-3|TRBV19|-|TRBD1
CASRRTGQGISDTQYF
TGTGCCAGTAGGCGAACGGGACAGGGAATCTCAGATACGCAGTATTTT
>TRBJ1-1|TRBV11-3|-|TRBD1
CASSTFDRVNTEAFF
TGTGCCAGCAGCACCTTCGACAGGGTGAACACTGAAGCTTTCTTT
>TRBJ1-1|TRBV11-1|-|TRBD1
CASSFGTGGFTEAFF
TGTGCCAGCAGCTTCGGGACAGGGGGATTCACTGAAGCTTTCTTT
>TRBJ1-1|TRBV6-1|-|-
CASSEEGQGIGEAFF
TGTGCCAGCAGTGAAGAAGGGCAGGGGATCGGTGAAGCTTTCTTT
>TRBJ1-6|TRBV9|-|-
CASSRDKRTSLHF
TGTGCCAGCAGCCGGGACAAAAGAACGTCCCTCCACTTT
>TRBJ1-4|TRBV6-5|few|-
CASRLEATNEKLFF
TGTGCCAGCAGGCTAGAAGCAACTAATGAAAAACTGTTTTTT
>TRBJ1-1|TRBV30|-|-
CAWSVLGGYTEAFF
TGTGCCTGGAGTGTACTCGGGGGATACACTGAAGCTTTCTTT
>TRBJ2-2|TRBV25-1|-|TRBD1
CASSDLNQGAAGELFF
TGTGCCAGCAGTGACCTCAATCAGGGGGCTGCCGGGGAGCTGTTTTTT
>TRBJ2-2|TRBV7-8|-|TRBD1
CASSSSGTVTGELFF
TGTGCCAGCAGCTCCTCCGGGACAGTCACCGGGGAGCTGTTTTTT
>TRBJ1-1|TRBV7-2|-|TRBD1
CASSLGDSYMNTEAFF
TGTGCCAGCAGCTTAGGGGACAGCTACATGAACACTGAAGCTTTCTTT
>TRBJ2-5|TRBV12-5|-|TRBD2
CASGYPGGDKKTQYF
TGTGCTAGTGGTTACCCGGGGGGGGACAAAAAGACCCAGTACTTC
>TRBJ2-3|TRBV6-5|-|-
CASSYRGLGTDTQYF
TGTGCCAGCAGTTACAGAGGCTTGGGCACAGATACGCAGTATTTT
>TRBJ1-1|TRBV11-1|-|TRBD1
CASSHGQGWNTEAFF
TGTGCCAGCAGCCACGGACAGGGTTGGAACACTGAAGCTTTCTTT
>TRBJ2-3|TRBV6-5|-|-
CASSYSWGPTDTQYF
TGTGCCAGCAGTTACTCATGGGGGCCAACAGATACGCAGTATTTT
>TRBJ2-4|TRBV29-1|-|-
CSGTGTKNIQYF
TGCAGCGGTACAGGTACCAAAAACATTCAGTACTTC